A single sample gave rise to the 27 T cell receptor beta chains below, sequenced in a study of CD8+CD57+ T cells in acquired aplastic anemia. Genomic DNA, serving as template, underwent TCR beta VDJ and CDR3 profiling. TCRdb reanalysed the reads using MiXCR and keeps one entry per CDR3 protein. Here the sample spans some 190,000 distinct CDR3 sequences, roughly 56% being singletons. The sequenced material came from sorted CD4+, CD8+, or CD8+CD57+ T cells (not recorded which) from PBMCs. The receptors stem from a human donor in good health, serving as a control.

The V gene is TRBV9, the J gene TRBJ2-7; possible D gene TRBD1, 7 bases. V was shortened by 3 bases and J by 0 bases, with 19 bases between the two germline ends. This CDR3 comprises 17 residues. The germline CDR1 and CDR2 sequences are SGDLS and YYNGEE. In DNA form, the CDR3 reads TGTGCCAGCAGCGAGAGGCAGGGGGGCAACATCTCCTACGAGCAGTACTTC. Protein sequence: CASSERQGGNISYEQYF.

This clonotype was seen at least ten times. The J gene is TRBJ2-7, the V gene TRBV10-3; TRBD1 aligns across 9 bases. Germline trimming cut 10 bases from V and 4 bases from J; bases unmatched to any gene: 14. The CDR3 runs to 15 residues. Germline V gene data show CDR1 as ENHRY and CDR2 as SYGVKD. CDR3 residues: CATQSLRTGAYEQYF. CDR3 nucleotide sequence: TGTGCCACCCAGAGTCTAAGGACAGGGGCTTACGAGCAGTACTTC.

This clonotype was counted a few times. This could be a read error, since a much larger clone is one nucleotide away. The missing conserved phenylalanine or tryptophan at the end of this CDR3 makes a read error likely. This chain connects TRBV2 to TRBJ1-5, with 9 bases fitting TRBD1. The CDR3 contains 15 residues. Unmatched junction bases numbered 4, after V lost 1 base and J lost 6 bases. Germline values: CDR1 SNHLY, CDR2 FYNNEI. The CDR3 region has the DNA TGTGCCAGCAGTGAAGAACAGGGGGCGAGTCAGCCCCAGCATCTT. Translated: CASSEEQGASQPQHL.

This clonotype has a handful of counts. The chain has TRBV19 and TRBJ2-3; TRBD2 matches at 8 bases. The CDR3 consists of 13 residues. Germline V CDR1 and CDR2: LNHDA, SQIVND (reference sequence). CDR3 amino acids: CATASGSTDTQYF. CDR3 nucleotides: TGTGCAACGGCTAGCGGGAGCACAGATACGCAGTATTTT.

The chain employs TRBV5-1 and TRBJ2-1, with 7 bases lining up with TRBD1. The V segment lost 4 bases and the J segment 5 bases; nucleotides outside the gene matches: 6. Germline V gives CDR1 SGHRS, CDR2 YFSETQ. The CDR3 extends over 14 amino acids. The DNA of the CDR3 is TGCGCCAGCAGCACCGGGACAGCCAACAATGAGCAGTTCTTC. This codes for CASSTGTANNEQFF.

This clonotype appeared many times. The rearrangement links TRBV7-2 to TRBJ1-1; 8 positions agree with TRBD1. CDR1 and CDR2 from the germline V gene are SGHTA and FQGNSA. The CDR3 has 17 residues. The V segment lost 1 base and the J segment 0 bases; nucleotides outside the gene matches: 7. This chain's CDR3 is CASSLVGTGFMNTEAFF. The CDR3 DNA is TGTGCCAGCAGCTTAGTGGGGACAGGCTTTATGAACACTGAAGCTTTCTTT.

This clonotype was detected many times. The chain carries TRBV19 and TRBJ1-1, with D perhaps matching TRBD1 (5 bases). Trimming shortened V by 9 bases and J by 11 bases, and 19 bases separated the two germline ends. CDR1 and CDR2 (germline): LNHDA, SQIVND (reference sequence). This CDR3 is built from 12 residues. CDR3 in amino acids: CASTGPGEWAFF. CDR3 sequence (DNA): TGTGCCAGCACCGGGCCGGGGGAGTGGGCTTTCTTT.

This chain connects TRBV20-1 to TRBJ2-4; 8 bases agree with TRBD1. The junction had 7 bases not matched to a gene; V was cut back by 5 bases and J by 4 bases. Germline lookup yields CDR1 DFQATT and CDR2 SNEGSKA (reference sequence). The CDR3 is 14 amino acids. In DNA, the CDR3 is TGCAGTGCTGGGGTCGGACAGGGAAAAAACATTCAGTACTTC. Its protein product is CSAGVGQGKNIQYF.

Only a few counts were recorded for this clonotype. This sequence joins TRBV15 and TRBJ2-3; possibly TRBD2 for D (5 bases). Looked up from germline, CDR1 is LNHNV and CDR2 is YYDKDF (reference sequence). This CDR3 is 15 amino acids long. Trimming took 0 bases from V and 1 from J, leaving 8 bases between them. CDR3: CATSRDRGGTDTQYF. The CDR3 DNA sequence: TGTGCCACCAGCAGAGATCGGGGTGGCACAGATACGCAGTATTTT.

The chain uses TRBV7-7 and TRBJ2-2, with D possibly being TRBD1 (5 bases). With 2 bases removed from V and 7 bases from J, the gap between germline ends came to 14 bases. The CDR3 length is 15 residues. Germline V gene lookup returns CDR1 SSHAT and CDR2 FNYEAQ (reference sequence). This CDR3 is CASSLMPGQVGELFF. The CDR3 DNA sequence: TGTGCCAGCAGCTTAATGCCAGGGCAGGTCGGGGAGCTGTTTTTT.

Only one count was recorded for this clonotype. The chain links TRBV2 to TRBJ2-3; TRBD2 matches at 9 bases. CDR1 and CDR2 from the germline V gene are SNHLY and FYNNEI. The length of the CDR3 is 15 residues. V lost 4 bases, J lost 4 bases, and 6 bases stayed unmatched. This CDR3 reads CASSGGRGGPDTQYF. CDR3 sequence (DNA): TGTGCCAGCAGTGGTGGGCGGGGGGGCCCAGATACGCAGTATTTT.

V is TRBV24-1 and J is TRBJ1-2; 10 bases align to TRBD1. The germline V gene encodes CDR1 KGHDR and CDR2 SFDVKD. The CDR3 spans 15 residues. J lost 7 bases, V lost 4 bases, and 8 bases had no gene match. This chain's CDR3 is CATSESTGGDRGYTF. DNA of the CDR3: TGTGCCACCAGTGAATCGACAGGGGGCGATCGTGGCTACACCTTC.

The J gene is TRBJ1-1, the V gene TRBV24-1, with D possibly being TRBD1 (6 bases). The CDR3 consists of 11 residues. V was trimmed by 9 bases and J by 7 bases, leaving 11 bases between them. The germline V gene encodes CDR1 KGHDR and CDR2 SFDVKD. CDR3 sequence (DNA): TGTGCCACCCCTAACAGGGTTGAAGCTTTCTTT. Amino acid sequence: CATPNRVEAFF.

This clonotype was observed many times. V gene TRBV5-1 combines with J gene TRBJ2-3; 7 bases line up with TRBD2. CDR3 length equals 16 residues. Germline trimming cut 0 bases from V and 2 bases from J; bases unmatched to any gene: 6. Per germline, CDR1 SGHRS and CDR2 YFSETQ. The CDR3 region has the DNA TGCGCCAGCAGCTTGGGGGCTAGCGGACACACAGATACGCAGTATTTT. Its protein product is CASSLGASGHTDTQYF.

This clonotype showed up many times. The chain recombines TRBV20-1 with TRBJ1-2; TRBD1 matches 11 bases. J was trimmed by 7 bases and V by 5 bases; bases with no gene match: 3. The CDR3 is 12 amino acids. Germline assignment: CDR1 DFQATT and CDR2 SNEGSKA (reference sequence). CDR3 DNA: TGCAGTGCTTGGACAGGGGGCTCTGGCTACACCTTC. It translates to CSAWTGGSGYTF.

This clonotype was found many times. This chain connects TRBV20-1 to TRBJ1-5; D is uncertain. Germline CDR1 DFQATT, CDR2 SNEGSKA (reference sequence). The ends were cut back, 3 bases at V and 4 bases at J, with 13 bases in the middle. This CDR3 region has 14 residues. The chain's CDR3 is CSASVAGQNQPQHF. The CDR3, as DNA: TGCAGTGCTAGTGTTGCAGGTCAAAATCAGCCCCAGCATTTT.

This clonotype occurred many times. The chain uses TRBV28 and TRBJ1-2, with 8 bases aligning to TRBD1. V gave up 4 bases and J gave up 4 bases; unmatched junction bases: 2. This CDR3 region has 13 residues. Looked up from germline, CDR1 is MDHEN and CDR2 is SYDVKM. The CDR3, as DNA: TGTGCCAGCAGTTGGGGACAGGTCTATGGCTACACCTTC. Protein: CASSWGQVYGYTF.

The rearrangement joins TRBV7-9 to TRBJ2-7; perhaps TRBD2 as D (5 bases). The CDR3 length is 14 residues. Trimming took off 5 bases at V and 0 bases at J, with 11 bases between the two ends. CDR1 and CDR2 from the germline V gene are SEHNR and FQNEAQ (reference sequence). The CDR3 sequence: CASSTDGNSYEQYF. The CDR3 DNA reads TGTGCCAGCAGCACGGACGGGAACTCCTACGAGCAGTACTTC.

As to this clonotype: A much larger clone differs by one base, so this may be a read error. V usage is TRBV10-3 and J usage is TRBJ1-3, with a tentative D call TRBD1 (6 bases). V was cut by 5 bases and J by 1 base, with 18 bases left in between. Germline-derived CDR1 and CDR2 are ENHRY and SYGVKD. The CDR3 runs 17 residues. Here the CDR3 DNA reads TGTGCCATCAGTTACCTGGGGGGAGGGGGTTCTGGAAACACCATATATTTT. This encodes CAISYLGGGGSGNTIYF.

This clonotype appeared many times. The genes are TRBV4-3 and TRBJ1-6; 9 positions agree with TRBD1. The CDR3 contains 15 residues. J gave up 10 bases and V 0 bases, and 4 bases lay outside the gene matches. CDR1 and CDR2 from the germline V gene are LGHNA and YSLEER. In DNA form, the CDR3 reads TGCGCCAGCAGCCAAGATGGGGACAGGGACTCACCCCTCCACTTT. Its protein is CASSQDGDRDSPLHF.

The chain has TRBV7-2 and TRBJ2-5; D is ambiguous. The germline V gene encodes CDR1 SGHTA and CDR2 FQGNSA. The V and J ends lost 1 base and 4 bases respectively, with 7 bases between them. The CDR3 sequence is 13 residues long. The CDR3 coding sequence is TGTGCCAGCAGCTTAGGGTTGACAGAGACCCAGTACTTC. Protein: CASSLGLTETQYF.

There are many counts of this clonotype. This chain joins TRBV4-1 and TRBJ1-4; D gene uncertain. This CDR3 comprises 13 residues. CDR1 MGHRA and CDR2 YSYEKL come from the germline V gene. V was shortened by 0 bases and J by 8 bases, with 7 bases between the two germline ends. The CDR3 here is CASSQDRREKLFF. CDR3 nucleotides: TGCGCCAGCAGCCAAGATAGGAGGGAAAAACTGTTTTTT.

This clonotype was picked up many times. In DNA form, the CDR3 reads TGTGCCAGCAGTTACGGGACAGGGGGTTATGGCTACACCTTC. This encodes CASSYGTGGYGYTF. The J gene is TRBJ1-2, the V gene TRBV6-5; 11 bases match TRBD1. Germline V gene lookup returns CDR1 MNHEY and CDR2 SVGAGI. V shed 2 bases and J 5 bases; nucleotides not matched to a gene: 1. CDR3 length equals 14 residues.

This clonotype was recorded at least ten times. V and J are TRBV20-1 and TRBJ1-6; 7 bases line up with TRBD1. After removal of 3 bases from V and 6 bases from J, the junction contained 8 bases not matched to a gene. Germline V gene lookup returns CDR1 DFQATT and CDR2 SNEGSKA (reference sequence). The CDR3 spans 15 residues. Here the CDR3 DNA reads TGCAGTGCTAGGGAGACAGGGTTTAGTAATTCACCCCTCCACTTT. Translation: CSARETGFSNSPLHF.

The chain joins TRBV7-2 to TRBJ1-1, with D maybe TRBD1 (6 bases). The CDR3 is 17 residues long. V was clipped by 4 bases and J by 3 bases, with 21 bases between them. The V gene's germline CDR1 is SGHTA and CDR2 FQGNSA. The CDR3 reads CASSSRGQITEDTEAFF. CDR3 bases: TGTGCCAGCAGCTCCCGTGGACAGATTACTGAAGACACTGAAGCTTTCTTT. Drawing the rest from reference TRBV7-2 and TRBJ1-1, the complete variable domain is GAGVSQSPSNKVTEKGKDVELRCDPISGHTALYWYRQSLGQGLEFLIYFQGNSAPDKSGLPSDRFSAERTGGSVSTLTIQRTQQEDSAVYLCASSSRGQITEDTEAFFGQGTRLTVV.

On this clonotype itself: Mismatch with germline at one junction end may stem from a read error. The V gene is TRBV7-2, the J gene TRBJ2-7, with D hard to call. Per the germline V gene, CDR1 is SGHTA and CDR2 is FQGNSA. The CDR3 runs 14 residues. This CDR3 is CASSLARAYNEQHF. CDR3 coding DNA: TGTGCCAGCAGCTTAGCGCGTGCGTACAATGAGCAGCACTTC.

J is TRBJ2-7 and V is TRBV7-2; no definite D call. The V and J ends lost 5 bases and 2 bases respectively, with 7 bases between them. The CDR3 is 12 amino acids. Germline CDR1 and CDR2: SGHTA and FQGNSA. DNA of the CDR3: TGTGCCAGCAGCGTTGGCCCCTACGAGCAGTACTTC. This gives the protein CASSVGPYEQYF. The full variable domain, its missing parts supplied by reference TRBV7-2 and TRBJ2-7, is GAGVSQSPSNKVTEKGKDVELRCDPISGHTALYWYRQSLGQGLEFLIYFQGNSAPDKSGLPSDRFSAERTGGSVSTLTIQRTQQEDSAVYLCASSVGPYEQYFGPGTRLTVT.